This T cell receptor beta chain derives from a study of blood T cell repertoires in COVID-19. Study at large: Specimens from acute and convalescent COVID-19 originated in the United States, Italy and Spain. T cells, B-cell-depleted T cells, or PBMCs provided the cDNA or gDNA that served as material.

Generated by immunoSEQ multiplex PCR, the TCRdb table keeps only in-frame clones and is missing some. The table lists about 670,000 clones, 75% to 90% of them singletons, with over 0.2% in the top ten. V lost 8 bases and J lost 0, with 19 bases in between. The V gene's germline CDR1 is GTSNPN and CDR2 SVGIG (reference sequence). The CDR3 covers 15 residues. The sequenced sample was peripheral blood. The clonotype originates from a young woman with acute or convalescent COVID-19. The chain links TRBV30 to TRBJ1-2; TRBD1 is a possible D gene (5 bases). The CDR3 spells CARGSWTETNYGYTF. Here the CDR3 DNA reads TGTGCCCGGGGGTCATGGACGGAGACTAACTATGGCTACACCTTC.